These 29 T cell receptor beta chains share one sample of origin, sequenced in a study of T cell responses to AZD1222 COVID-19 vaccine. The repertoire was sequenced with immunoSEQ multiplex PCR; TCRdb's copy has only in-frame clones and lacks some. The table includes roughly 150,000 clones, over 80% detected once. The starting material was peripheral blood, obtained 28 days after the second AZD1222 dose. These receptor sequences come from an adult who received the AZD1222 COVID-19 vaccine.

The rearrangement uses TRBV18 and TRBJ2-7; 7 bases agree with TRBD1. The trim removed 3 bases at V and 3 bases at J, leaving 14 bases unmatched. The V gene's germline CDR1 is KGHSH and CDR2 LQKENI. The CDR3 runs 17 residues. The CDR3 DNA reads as TGTGCCAGCTCACCCTCCGGCCGGGACAGAATATTCTACGAGCAGTACTTC. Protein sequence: CASSPSGRDRIFYEQYF.

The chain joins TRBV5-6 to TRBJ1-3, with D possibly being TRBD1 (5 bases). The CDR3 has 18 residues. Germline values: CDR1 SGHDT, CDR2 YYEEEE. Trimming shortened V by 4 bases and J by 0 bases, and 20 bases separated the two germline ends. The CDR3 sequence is CASSRKFQGKLSGNTIYF. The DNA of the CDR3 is TGTGCCAGCAGCCGTAAATTTCAGGGCAAACTCTCTGGAAACACCATATATTTT.

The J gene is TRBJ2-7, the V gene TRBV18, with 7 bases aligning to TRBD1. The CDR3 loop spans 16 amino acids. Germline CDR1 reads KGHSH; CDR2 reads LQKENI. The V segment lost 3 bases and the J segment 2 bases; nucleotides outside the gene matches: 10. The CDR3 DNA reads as TGTGCCAGCTCACCTCGTTACGGGACAGACCCCTACGAGCAGTACTTC. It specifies CASSPRYGTDPYEQYF.

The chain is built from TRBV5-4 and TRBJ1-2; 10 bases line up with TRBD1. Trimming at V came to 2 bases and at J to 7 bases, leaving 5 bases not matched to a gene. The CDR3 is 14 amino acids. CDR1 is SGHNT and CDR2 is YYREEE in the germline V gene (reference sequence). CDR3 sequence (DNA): TGTGCCAGCAGCTTACCGGGACAGGGGCTTGGCTACACCTTC. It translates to CASSLPGQGLGYTF. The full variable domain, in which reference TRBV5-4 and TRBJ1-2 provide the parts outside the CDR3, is ETGVTQSPTHLIKTRGQQVTLRCSSQSGHNTVSWYQQALGQGPQFIFQYYREEENGRGNFPPRFSGLQFPNYSSELNVNALELDDSALYLCASSLPGQGLGYTFGSGTRLTVV.

The CDR3 DNA reads as TGTGCCAGCAGCGTCCCTCCAGGGACGCAGTATTTT. Protein: CASSVPPGTQYF. The V call is TRBV9, the J call TRBJ2-3, with D maybe TRBD1 (5 bases). The CDR3 extends over 12 amino acids. The germline CDR1 and CDR2 sequences are SGDLS and YYNGEE. V lost 2 bases to trimming and J lost 9 bases, with 10 bases between them.

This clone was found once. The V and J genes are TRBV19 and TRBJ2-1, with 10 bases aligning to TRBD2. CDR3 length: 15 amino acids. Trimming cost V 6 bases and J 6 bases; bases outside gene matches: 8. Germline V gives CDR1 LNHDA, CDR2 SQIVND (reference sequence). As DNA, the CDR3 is TGTGCCAGTAGGGATAGCGGGAGGACATCCAATGAGCAGTTCTTC. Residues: CASRDSGRTSNEQFF.

CDR3 bases: TGTGCCAGCAGCCAAGAAGCGGGGAGCTCCTACAATGAGCAGTTCTTC. Encoded protein: CASSQEAGSSYNEQFF. The chain uses TRBV3-1 (or the pseudogene TRBV3-2) and TRBJ2-1, with 7 bases matching TRBD2. The ends lost 0 bases at V and 0 bases at J; junction bases unmatched: 2. The CDR3 covers 16 residues. Per the germline V gene, CDR1 is LGHDT and CDR2 is YNNKEL (reference sequence).

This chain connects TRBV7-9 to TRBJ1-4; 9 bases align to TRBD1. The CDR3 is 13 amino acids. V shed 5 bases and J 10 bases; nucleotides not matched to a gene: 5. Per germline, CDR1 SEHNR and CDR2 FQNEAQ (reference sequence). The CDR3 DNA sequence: TGTGCCAGCAGCCCGGGACAGGGTGGAAAACTGTTTTTT. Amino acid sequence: CASSPGQGGKLFF.

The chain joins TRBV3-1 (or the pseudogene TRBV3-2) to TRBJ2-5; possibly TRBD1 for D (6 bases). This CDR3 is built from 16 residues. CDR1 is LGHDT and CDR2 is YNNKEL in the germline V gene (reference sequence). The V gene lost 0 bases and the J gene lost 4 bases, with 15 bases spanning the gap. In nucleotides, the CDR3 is TGTGCCAGCAGCCAAGAGGCCGGACAGCCGGGAGAGACCCAGTACTTC. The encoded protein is CASSQEAGQPGETQYF.

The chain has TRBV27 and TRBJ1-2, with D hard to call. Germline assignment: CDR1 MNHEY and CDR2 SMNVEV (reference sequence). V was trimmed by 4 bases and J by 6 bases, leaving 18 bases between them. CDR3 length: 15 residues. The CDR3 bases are TGTGCCAGCAGTTCCCCCCGTATTCCGGAGAATGGCTACACCTTC. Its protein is CASSSPRIPENGYTF.

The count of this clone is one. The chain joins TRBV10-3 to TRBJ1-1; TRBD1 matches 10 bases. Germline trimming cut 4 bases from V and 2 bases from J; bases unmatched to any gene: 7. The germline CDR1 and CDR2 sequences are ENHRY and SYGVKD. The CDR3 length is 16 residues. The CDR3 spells CAISAGTGVFNTEAFF. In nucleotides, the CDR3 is TGTGCCATCAGTGCCGGGACAGGGGTTTTCAACACTGAAGCTTTCTTT.

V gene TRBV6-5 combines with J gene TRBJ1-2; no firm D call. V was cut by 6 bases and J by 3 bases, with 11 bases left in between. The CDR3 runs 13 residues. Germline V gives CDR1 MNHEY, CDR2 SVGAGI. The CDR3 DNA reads TGTGCCAGCAGCTTAACAGAGGACTATGGCTACACCTTC. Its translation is CASSLTEDYGYTF.

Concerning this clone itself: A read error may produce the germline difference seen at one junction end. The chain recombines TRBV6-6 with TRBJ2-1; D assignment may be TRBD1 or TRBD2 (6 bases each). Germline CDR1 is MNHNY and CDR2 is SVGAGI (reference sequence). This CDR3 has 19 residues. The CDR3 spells CASSYSGHKGGVLYNEQFF. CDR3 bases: TGTGCCAGCAGCTACTCTGGGCATAAGGGGGGCGTCCTCTACAATGAGCAGTTCTTC.

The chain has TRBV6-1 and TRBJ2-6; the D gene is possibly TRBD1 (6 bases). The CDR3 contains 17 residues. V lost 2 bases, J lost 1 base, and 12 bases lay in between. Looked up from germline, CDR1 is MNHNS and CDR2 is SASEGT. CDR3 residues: CASSESRGRSGANVLTF. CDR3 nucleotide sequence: TGTGCCAGCAGTGAAAGCAGGGGAAGGTCTGGGGCCAACGTCCTGACTTTC.

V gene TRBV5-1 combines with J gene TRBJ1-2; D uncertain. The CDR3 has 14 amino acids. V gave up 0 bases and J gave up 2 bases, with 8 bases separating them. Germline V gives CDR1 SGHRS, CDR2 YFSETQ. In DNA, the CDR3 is TGCGCCAGCAGCTTGGAAACGGGAAACTATGGCTACACCTTC. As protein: CASSLETGNYGYTF.

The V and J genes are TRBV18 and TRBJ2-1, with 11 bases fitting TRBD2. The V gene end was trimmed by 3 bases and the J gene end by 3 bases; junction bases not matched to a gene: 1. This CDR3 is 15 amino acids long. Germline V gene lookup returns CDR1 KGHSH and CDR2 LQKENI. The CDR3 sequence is CASSPLAGGYNEQFF. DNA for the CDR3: TGTGCCAGCTCACCCCTAGCGGGAGGCTACAATGAGCAGTTCTTC.

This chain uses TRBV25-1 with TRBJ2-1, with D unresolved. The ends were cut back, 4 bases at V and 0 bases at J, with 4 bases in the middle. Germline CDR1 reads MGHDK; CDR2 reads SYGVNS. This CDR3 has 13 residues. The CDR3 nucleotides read TGTGCCAGCAGTGGAATCTCCTACAATGAGCAGTTCTTC. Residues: CASSGISYNEQFF.

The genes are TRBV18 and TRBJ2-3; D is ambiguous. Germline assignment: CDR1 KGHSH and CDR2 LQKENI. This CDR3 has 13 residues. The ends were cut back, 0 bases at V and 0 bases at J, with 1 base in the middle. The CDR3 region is CASSPPSTDTQYF. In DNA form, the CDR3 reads TGTGCCAGCTCACCACCTAGCACAGATACGCAGTATTTT.

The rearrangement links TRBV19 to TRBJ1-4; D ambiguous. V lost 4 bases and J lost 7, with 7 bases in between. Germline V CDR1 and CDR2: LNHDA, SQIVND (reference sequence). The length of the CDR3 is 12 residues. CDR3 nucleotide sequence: TGTGCCAGTAGTAGCGGACGTGAAAAACTGTTTTTT. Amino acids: CASSSGREKLFF.

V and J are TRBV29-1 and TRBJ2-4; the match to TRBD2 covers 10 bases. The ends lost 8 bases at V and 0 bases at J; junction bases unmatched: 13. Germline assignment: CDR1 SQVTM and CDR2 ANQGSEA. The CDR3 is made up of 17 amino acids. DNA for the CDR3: TGCAGCCCTGAGGGACTAGCGACGCCCCTAGCCAAAAACATTCAGTACTTC. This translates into CSPEGLATPLAKNIQYF.

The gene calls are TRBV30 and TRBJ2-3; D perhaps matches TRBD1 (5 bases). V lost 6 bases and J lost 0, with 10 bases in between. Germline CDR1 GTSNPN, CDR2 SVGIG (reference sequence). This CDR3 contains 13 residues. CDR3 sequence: CACGAPSTDTQYF. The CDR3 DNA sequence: TGTGCCTGTGGGGCTCCTAGCACAGATACGCAGTATTTT.

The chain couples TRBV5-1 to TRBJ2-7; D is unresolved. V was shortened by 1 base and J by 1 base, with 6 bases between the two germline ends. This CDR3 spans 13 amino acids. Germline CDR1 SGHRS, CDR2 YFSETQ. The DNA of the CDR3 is TGCGCCAGCAGCTTGCACGGGTCCTACGAGCAGTACTTC. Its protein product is CASSLHGSYEQYF.

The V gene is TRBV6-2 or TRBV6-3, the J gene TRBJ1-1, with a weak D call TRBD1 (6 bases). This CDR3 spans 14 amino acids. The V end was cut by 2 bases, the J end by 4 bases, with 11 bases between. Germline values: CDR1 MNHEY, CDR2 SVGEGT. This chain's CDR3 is CASSYGDISTEAFF. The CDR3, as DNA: TGTGCCAGCAGTTACGGGGACATTTCCACTGAAGCTTTCTTT.

CDR3 loop: CASTGPLAGGNTGELFF. In DNA, the CDR3 is TGTGCCAGCACCGGACCTCTAGCGGGAGGGAACACCGGGGAGCTGTTTTTT. The gene calls are TRBV25-1 and TRBJ2-2; TRBD2 matches 11 bases. CDR1 and CDR2 (germline): MGHDK, SYGVNS. V trimming: 7 bases; J trimming: 1 base; junction bases outside the gene matches: 8. The CDR3 has 17 residues.

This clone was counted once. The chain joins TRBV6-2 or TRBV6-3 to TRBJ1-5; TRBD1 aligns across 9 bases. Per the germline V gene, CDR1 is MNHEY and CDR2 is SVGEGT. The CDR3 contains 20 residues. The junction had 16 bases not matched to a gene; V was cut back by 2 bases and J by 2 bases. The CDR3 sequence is CASSYQIQGAQRYGNQPQHF. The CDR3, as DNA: TGTGCCAGCAGTTACCAAATACAGGGGGCGCAGAGATATGGCAATCAGCCCCAGCATTTT.

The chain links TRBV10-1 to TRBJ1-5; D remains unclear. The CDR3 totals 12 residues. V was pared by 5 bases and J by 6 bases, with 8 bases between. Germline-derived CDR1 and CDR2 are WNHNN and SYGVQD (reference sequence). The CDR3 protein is CASSILIQPQHF. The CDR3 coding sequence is TGCGCCAGCAGTATATTGATTCAGCCCCAGCATTTT.

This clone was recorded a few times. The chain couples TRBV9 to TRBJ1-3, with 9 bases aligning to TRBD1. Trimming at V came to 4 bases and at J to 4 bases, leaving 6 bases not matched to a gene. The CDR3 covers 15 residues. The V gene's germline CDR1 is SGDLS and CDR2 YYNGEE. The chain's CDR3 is CASSPTGGEGNTIYF. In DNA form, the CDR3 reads TGTGCCAGCAGCCCAACAGGGGGCGAGGGAAACACCATATATTTT.

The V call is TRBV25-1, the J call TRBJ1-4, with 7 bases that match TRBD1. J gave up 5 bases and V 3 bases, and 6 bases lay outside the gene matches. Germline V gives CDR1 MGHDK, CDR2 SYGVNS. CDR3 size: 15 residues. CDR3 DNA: TGTGCCAGCAGTGATCGGGACAGAGGAAATGAAAAACTGTTTTTT. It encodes CASSDRDRGNEKLFF.

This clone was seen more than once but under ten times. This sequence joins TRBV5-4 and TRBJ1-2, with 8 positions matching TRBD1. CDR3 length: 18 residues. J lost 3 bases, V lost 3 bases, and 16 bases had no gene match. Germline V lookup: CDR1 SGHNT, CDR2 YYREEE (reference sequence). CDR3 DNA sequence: TGTGCCAGCAGCTCGGGGTCTCCGAGGACAGGGAGTTACTATGGCTACACCTTC. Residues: CASSSGSPRTGSYYGYTF.